This T cell receptor beta chain is from a study of shared clonotypes between healthy human individuals. Study findings and constraints: Relative to their counterparts shared across all four donors, non-shared clonotypes exhibited diminished generation probabilities.

CD45RO-negative cells were positively selected for CCR7, leaving out terminally differentiated effector memory CD45RA+ cells. Deletions cut 3 bases from V and 5 bases from J, with 17 bases between. Germline V gene lookup returns CDR1 MDHEN and CDR2 SYDVKM. The CDR3 has 15 amino acids. In regard to this clone: Its matching antigen is unknown.

Assay used: immunoSEQ multiplex PCR; TCRdb lists only in-frame clones, some missing. The top ten clones hold about 0.11% of a sample with 600,000 or so clones, 90% to 95% of them seen once. The sequence derives from a woman aged 30 to 39 in good health. The rearrangement uses TRBV28 and TRBJ2-7, with D unresolved. Sequencing was done on a sample of naive CD8+ T cells sorted from blood. CDR3 amino acids: CASSFALGSIHEQYF. CDR3 DNA: TGTGCCAGCAGTTTCGCGTTAGGCAGTATCCACGAGCAGTACTTC.